A single sample is the source of the 15 T cell receptor beta chains below, sequenced in a study of identifying expanded T cells in peripheral blood. Using immunoSEQ multiplex PCR, the repertoire was profiled, and TCRdb retains in-frame clones only, with some absent. The profile shows about 100,000 clones, around nine tenths of them singletons. The sample taken for sequencing was blood. All receptors derive from a person aged 18 to 75 in good health.

The V gene is TRBV4-2, the J gene TRBJ1-2; D unclear. The V end was cut by 1 base, the J end by 2 bases, with 11 bases between. The CDR3 spans 15 residues. The V gene's germline CDR1 is LGHNA and CDR2 YNFKEQ. The CDR3 sequence: CASSQGHTPNYGYTF. CDR3 coding DNA: TGTGCCAGCAGCCAAGGACACACTCCCAACTATGGCTACACCTTC.

The DNA of the CDR3 is TGTGCCAGCAGCCAAGATAGGCCCGAGGGGGGCTCTGGAAACACCATATATTTT. Protein product: CASSQDRPEGGSGNTIYF. The rearrangement joins TRBV4-2 to TRBJ1-3, with D maybe TRBD1 (6 bases). Trimming removed 0 bases from V and 0 bases from J, with 15 bases in between. The CDR3 consists of 18 residues. The germline gives CDR1 LGHNA, CDR2 YNFKEQ.

The CDR3 here is CASEGSNQPQHF. CDR3 nucleotide sequence: TGTGCCAGCGAGGGTAGCAATCAGCCCCAGCATTTT. The rearrangement uses TRBV6-6 and TRBJ1-5, with D hard to call. V lost 8 bases and J lost 0, with 5 bases in between. The CDR3 length is 12 residues. Germline CDR1 and CDR2: MNHNY and SVGAGI (reference sequence).

V is TRBV14 and J is TRBJ1-6; 8 bases align to TRBD1. The CDR3 length is 15 residues. Germline V lookup: CDR1 SGHDN, CDR2 FVKESK. Trimming at V came to 4 bases and at J to 7 bases, leaving 6 bases not matched to a gene. The DNA for the CDR3 is TGTGCCAGCAGCCTCATAACAGGGGGGAATTCACCCCTCCACTTT. As protein: CASSLITGGNSPLHF.

This chain links TRBV30 with TRBJ1-4; D is uncertain. The V gene lost 2 bases and the J gene lost 8 bases, with 6 bases spanning the gap. Germline CDR1 and CDR2: GTSNPN and SVGIG (reference sequence). The CDR3 consists of 11 residues. Written as DNA, the CDR3 is TGTGCCTGGAGTTTAAAAGAAAAACTGTTTTTT. This gives the protein CAWSLKEKLFF.

This clone was seen only a few times. This chain connects TRBV6-5 to TRBJ1-1; the match to TRBD1 covers 7 bases. Trimming took 2 bases from V and 5 from J; bases not matched to a gene: 8. In germline, CDR1 is MNHEY, CDR2 SVGAGI. CDR3 length equals 15 residues. The CDR3 is CASSYADRAGTEAFF. The CDR3 coding sequence is TGTGCCAGCAGTTACGCAGACAGGGCAGGAACTGAAGCTTTCTTT.

The genes are TRBV5-1 and TRBJ1-2; 7 nucleotides align to TRBD1. CDR1 and CDR2 from the germline V gene are SGHRS and YFSETQ. Trimming removed 4 bases from V and 6 bases from J; junction bases left unmatched: 12. The CDR3 consists of 15 residues. The CDR3 spells CASSPVGGGADGYTF. CDR3 sequence (DNA): TGCGCCAGCAGCCCAGTCGGAGGGGGCGCGGATGGCTACACCTTC.

This chain connects TRBV7-6 to TRBJ2-4; 8 bases are shared with TRBD1. This CDR3 contains 14 residues. V was clipped by 1 base and J by 6 bases; unmatched bases: 2. Germline V lookup: CDR1 SGHVS, CDR2 FNYEAQ. The CDR3 loop is CASSLGGQGNIQYF. The CDR3 coding sequence is TGTGCCAGCAGCTTAGGTGGACAGGGAAACATTCAGTACTTC.

The chain is built from TRBV19 and TRBJ2-6, with 8 positions matching TRBD2. CDR3 length equals 18 residues. The V and J ends lost 2 bases and 2 bases, in that order; junction bases with no gene match: 8. Germline CDR1 LNHDA, CDR2 SQIVND (reference sequence). This CDR3 is CASSITPTGGAGANVLTF. The CDR3 coding sequence is TGTGCCAGTAGTATAACCCCAACGGGGGGGGCTGGGGCCAACGTCCTGACTTTC.

The J gene is TRBJ1-2, the V gene TRBV19, with 7 bases lining up with TRBD1. Germline CDR1 reads LNHDA; CDR2 reads SQIVND (reference sequence). The length of the CDR3 is 16 residues. The trim removed 0 bases at V and 2 bases at J, leaving 6 bases unmatched. This CDR3 is CASSIEGTARNYGYTF. The CDR3, as DNA: TGTGCCAGTAGTATAGAAGGGACAGCCAGGAACTATGGCTACACCTTC.

V gene TRBV5-1 combines with J gene TRBJ1-1; 8 bases fit TRBD1. Germline V gives CDR1 SGHRS, CDR2 YFSETQ. The junction had 5 bases not matched to a gene; V was cut back by 1 base and J by 3 bases. This CDR3 is built from 15 residues. CDR3 coding DNA: TGCGCCAGCAGCTTGTCCGCGACAGGGGACACTGAAGCTTTCTTT. As protein: CASSLSATGDTEAFF. Full variable domain (remainder filled in from reference TRBV5-1 and TRBJ1-1): KAGVTQTPRYLIKTRGQQVTLSCSPISGHRSVSWYQQTPGQGLQFLFEYFSETQRNKGNFPGRFSGRQFSNSRSEMNVSTLELGDSALYLCASSLSATGDTEAFFGQGTRLTVV.

This clone was seen a single time. The V gene is TRBV6-5, the J gene TRBJ1-1; perhaps TRBD1 as D (5 bases). The CDR3 runs 14 residues. CDR1 MNHEY and CDR2 SVGAGI come from the germline V gene. V was shortened by 4 bases and J by 1 base, with 10 bases between the two germline ends. The CDR3 DNA is TGTGCCAGCAGTTTAGGGACGGCGAACACTGAAGCTTTCTTT. It yields the protein CASSLGTANTEAFF.

V is TRBV19 and J is TRBJ1-2, with TRBD1 matching 7 bases. This CDR3 is 13 amino acids long. After removal of 10 bases from V and 0 bases from J, the junction contained 5 bases not matched to a gene. The germline V gene has CDR1 LNHDA and CDR2 SQIVND (reference sequence). The CDR3 DNA reads as TGTGCCACAGCCGGGACAGCTAACTATGGCTACACCTTC. It is translated as CATAGTANYGYTF.

The gene calls are TRBV9 and TRBJ2-6, with a possible D match to TRBD1 (7 bases). This CDR3 region has 18 residues. Germline V CDR1 and CDR2: SGDLS, YYNGEE. V lost 4 bases, J lost 1 base, and 18 bases lay in between. CDR3 DNA: TGTGCCAGCAGCCCGAGACAGGGAGGTGGATCTGGGGCCAACGTCCTGACTTTC. Protein: CASSPRQGGGSGANVLTF.

The chain uses TRBV27 and TRBJ1-6; D unresolved. This CDR3 comprises 15 residues. The germline gives CDR1 MNHEY, CDR2 SMNVEV (reference sequence). The germline V and J ends were trimmed by 0 bases and 10 bases, with 13 bases remaining between them. The CDR3 sequence: CASSLSLKGWSPLHF. CDR3 bases: TGTGCCAGCAGTTTATCTTTGAAGGGATGGTCACCCCTCCACTTT.